The 15 T cell receptor beta chains in this list originate from one sample, sequenced in a study of response to subunit inactivated influenza vaccine. TCRdb re-called the RT-PCR reads through MiXCR, storing one row per CDR3 protein. There are roughly 500,000 distinct CDR3 sequences in the sample; 15% to 20% occur only once, and 3% to 3.5% lies in the top ten. Sample: CD4+ T cells sorted from PBMCs, taken roughly 24 months after vaccination. Source of these receptors: a man between 50 and 70 years old who received an inactivated influenza vaccine.

This clonotype was found a few times. A read error may explain this, as a much larger clone is one base away. This chain connects TRBV5-1 to TRBJ2-2, with D maybe TRBD1 (6 bases). The germline CDR1 and CDR2 sequences are SGHRS and YFSETQ. The CDR3 spans 13 residues. The CDR3 region has the DNA TGCGCCAGCGGCTTGGCTGGGGGCCGGGAGCTGTTTTTT. This sequence encodes CASGLAGGRELFF.

This clonotype showed up many times. The chain has TRBV7-2 and TRBJ2-5; unclear D gene. The CDR3 covers 12 residues. V dropped 6 bases and J dropped 2 bases, with 7 bases sitting between them. Germline CDR1 is SGHTA and CDR2 is FQGNSA. CDR3: CASSHGQETQYF. The CDR3, as DNA: TGTGCCAGCAGTCATGGGCAAGAGACCCAGTACTTC.

The rearrangement links TRBV3-1 to TRBJ2-1; D could derive from TRBD1 or TRBD2 (5 bases each). CDR1 and CDR2 from the germline V gene are LGHDT and YNNKEL (reference sequence). This CDR3 contains 15 residues. Trimming removed 1 base at V and 7 bases at J, with 14 bases between. The CDR3 loop is CASSQVGVHLNEQFF. The CDR3 coding sequence is TGTGCCAGCAGCCAAGTGGGGGTTCATTTAAATGAGCAGTTCTTC.

There are a few counts of this clonotype. The chain combines TRBV12-3 or TRBV12-4 with TRBJ1-4, with 7 bases aligning to TRBD1. The trim removed 6 bases at V and 7 bases at J, leaving 8 bases unmatched. This CDR3 has 14 amino acids. The CDR3 is CASRPGQMIEKLFF. The CDR3 nucleotides read TGTGCCAGCAGGCCGGGACAGATGATTGAAAAACTGTTTTTT.

The chain employs TRBV5-1 and TRBJ1-6; 10 nucleotides agree with TRBD1. The CDR3 runs 14 residues. V lost 4 bases to trimming and J lost 10 bases; unmatched junction nucleotides: 5. CDR1 and CDR2 from the germline V gene are SGHRS and YFSETQ. The CDR3 is CASSQGQGVSPLHF. The CDR3 DNA reads as TGCGCCAGCAGCCAAGGACAGGGGGTATCACCCCTCCACTTT.

This chain joins TRBV20-1 and TRBJ2-7, with D unresolved. V lost 1 base and J lost 0, with 19 bases in between. Germline CDR1 reads DFQATT; CDR2 reads SNEGSKA (reference sequence). The CDR3 runs to 17 residues. This CDR3 reads CSARGTQYRPSSYEQYF. Written as DNA, the CDR3 is TGCAGTGCTAGAGGAACACAGTATCGGCCCAGCTCCTACGAGCAGTACTTC.

This clonotype was observed a handful of times. V is TRBV4-3 and J is TRBJ1-2, with D maybe TRBD1 (5 bases). The CDR3 has 13 residues. In germline, CDR1 is LGHNA, CDR2 YSLEER. V was trimmed by 3 bases and J by 6 bases, leaving 11 bases between them. The CDR3 coding sequence is TGCGCCAGCAGCCACCTGGGGGGGAATGGCTACACCTTC. Encoded protein: CASSHLGGNGYTF.

This clonotype was picked up many times. The chain recombines TRBV12-3 or TRBV12-4 with TRBJ2-1; 12 bases line up with TRBD2. After removal of 1 base from V and 6 bases from J, the junction contained 1 base not matched to a gene. The CDR3 consists of 15 residues. CDR3 in amino acids: CASSLELAGGNEQFF. The CDR3 DNA sequence: TGTGCCAGCAGTTTAGAACTAGCGGGAGGCAATGAGCAGTTCTTC.

V is TRBV29-1 and J is TRBJ2-5; D not certain. V lost 4 bases and J 4 bases, leaving 10 bases between the germline ends. Germline-derived CDR1 and CDR2 are SQVTM and ANQGSEA. The CDR3 contains 12 residues. This CDR3 is CSVVVVGETQYF. CDR3 DNA: TGCAGCGTTGTGGTGGTAGGAGAGACCCAGTACTTC.

This clonotype was observed at least ten times. J is TRBJ2-3 and V is TRBV5-1, with 8 nucleotides matching TRBD2. V lost 3 bases to trimming and J lost 3 bases; unmatched junction nucleotides: 12. Germline V gene sequence: CDR1 SGHRS, CDR2 YFSETQ. CDR3 length: 17 residues. In DNA, the CDR3 is TGCGCCAGCAGCTCGACCGCGGCGGGAGGTATTACAGATACGCAGTATTTT. It yields the protein CASSSTAAGGITDTQYF.

The CDR3 loop is CASSATSSLGTEAFF. DNA of the CDR3: TGTGCCAGCAGCGCAACGTCTTCTTTGGGAACTGAAGCTTTCTTT. The chain is built from TRBV25-1 and TRBJ1-1; no clear D gene. The V end was cut by 6 bases, the J end by 5 bases, with 19 bases between. The CDR3 sequence is 15 residues long. Germline assignment: CDR1 MGHDK and CDR2 SYGVNS. Full variable domain (missing parts from reference TRBV25-1 and TRBJ1-1): EADIYQTPRYLVIGTGKKITLECSQTMGHDKMYWYQQDPGMELHLIHYSYGVNSTEKGDLSSESTVSRIRTEHFPLTLESARPSHTSQYLCASSATSSLGTEAFFGQGTRLTVV.

This chain uses TRBV11-2 with TRBJ2-4; tentative D call: TRBD2 (6 bases). CDR1 and CDR2 from the germline V gene are SGHAT and FQNNGV. Trimming removed 4 bases from V and 1 base from J, with 11 bases in between. This CDR3 region has 15 residues. CDR3 DNA: TGTGCCAGCAGCTGGGCCCGGGGGGCCAAAAACATTCAGTACTTC. Encoded protein: CASSWARGAKNIQYF.

The chain is built from TRBV6-2 or TRBV6-3 and TRBJ2-1, with D maybe TRBD1 (6 bases). V was shortened by 0 bases and J by 9 bases, with 15 bases between the two germline ends. Germline CDR1 MNHEY, CDR2 SVGEGT. The CDR3 is 15 residues long. This chain's CDR3 is CASSYSRTAGGEQFF. The CDR3 DNA reads as TGTGCCAGCAGTTACTCCCGGACAGCAGGAGGTGAGCAGTTCTTC.

This rearrangement joins TRBV5-1 to TRBJ2-1; TRBD2 aligns across 10 bases. Germline assignment: CDR1 SGHRS and CDR2 YFSETQ. With 1 base clipped from V and 1 base from J, the junction kept 5 bases outside the gene matches. CDR3 length: 17 residues. CDR3 region: CASSLPSGSWSYNEQFF. In nucleotides, the CDR3 is TGCGCCAGCAGCTTGCCTAGCGGGAGTTGGTCCTACAATGAGCAGTTCTTC.

Concerning this clonotype: As the CDR3 is not closed by the conserved phenylalanine or tryptophan, this likely results from a read error. The V and J genes are TRBV5-1 and TRBJ2-1; 10 nucleotides align to TRBD2. Germline CDR1 SGHRS, CDR2 YFSETQ. Unmatched junction bases numbered 8, after V lost 4 bases and J lost 4 bases. CDR3 length: 16 amino acids. CDR3 nucleotides: TGCGCCAGCAGCCCGACGCCAGCGGGGGGGTACAATGAGCAGTTCTCC. Encoded protein: CASSPTPAGGYNEQFS.